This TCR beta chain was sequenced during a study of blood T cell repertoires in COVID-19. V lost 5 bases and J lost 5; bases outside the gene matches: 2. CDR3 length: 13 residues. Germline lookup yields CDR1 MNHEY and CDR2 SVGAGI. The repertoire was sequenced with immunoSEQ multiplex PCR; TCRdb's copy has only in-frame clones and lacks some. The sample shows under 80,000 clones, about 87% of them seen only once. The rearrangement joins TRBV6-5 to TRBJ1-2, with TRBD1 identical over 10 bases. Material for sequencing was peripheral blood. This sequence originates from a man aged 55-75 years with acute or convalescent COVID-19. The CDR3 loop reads CASSRDRGYGYTF. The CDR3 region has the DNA TGTGCCAGCAGTAGGGACAGGGGTTATGGCTACACCTTC.